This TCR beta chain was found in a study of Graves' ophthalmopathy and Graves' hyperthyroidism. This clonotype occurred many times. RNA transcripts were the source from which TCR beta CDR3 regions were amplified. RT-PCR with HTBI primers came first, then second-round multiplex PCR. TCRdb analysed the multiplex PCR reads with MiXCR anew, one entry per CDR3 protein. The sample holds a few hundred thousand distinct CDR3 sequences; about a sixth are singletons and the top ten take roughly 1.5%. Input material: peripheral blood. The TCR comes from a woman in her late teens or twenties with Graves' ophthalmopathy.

CDR3 in amino acids: CASSLDNYQPQHF. CDR3 DNA sequence: TGTGCCAGTAGTCTGGACAACTATCAGCCCCAGCATTTT. The V call is TRBV19, the J call TRBJ1-5; D is possibly TRBD1 (5 bases). V lost 5 bases and J 5 bases, leaving 10 bases between the germline ends. Germline loops: CDR1 LNHDA, CDR2 SQIVND (reference sequence). This CDR3 is built from 13 residues.